This note documents a single TCR beta chain sequence. Its matching antigen is unknown. Unmatched junction bases numbered 6, after V lost 5 bases and J lost 5 bases. The CDR3 has 15 amino acids. Germline V gene lookup returns CDR1 LGHNA and CDR2 YNFKEQ. This entry belongs to a study of beta chain features in type 1 diabetes. About the study: Cell yields, age and gender were similar between patients and healthy donors.

Points from the study as a whole: When cDNA is sequenced, cells with high TCR expression could be over-represented. Lower insertion and higher deletion counts appeared at VDJ junctions in type 1 diabetes patients.

Investigators reverse transcribed all isolated RNA, so they sequenced expressed TCRB transcripts. The average read count of naive, central memory and regulatory T cell samples was approximately 4 million. TCRdb's copy holds only in-frame clones and misses some; the assay was immunoSEQ multiplex PCR. The table includes a few hundred thousand clones, 25% to 35% detected once. The J gene is TRBJ2-3, the V gene TRBV4-2; 11 nucleotides align to TRBD2. Specimen: naive CD4+ T cells from blood. This TCR came from a man younger than 30 in good health. The CDR3 coding sequence is TGTGCCAGCAGCGCCCGGCTAGCGGGAGGAGATACGCAGTATTTT. Protein product: CASSARLAGGDTQYF.